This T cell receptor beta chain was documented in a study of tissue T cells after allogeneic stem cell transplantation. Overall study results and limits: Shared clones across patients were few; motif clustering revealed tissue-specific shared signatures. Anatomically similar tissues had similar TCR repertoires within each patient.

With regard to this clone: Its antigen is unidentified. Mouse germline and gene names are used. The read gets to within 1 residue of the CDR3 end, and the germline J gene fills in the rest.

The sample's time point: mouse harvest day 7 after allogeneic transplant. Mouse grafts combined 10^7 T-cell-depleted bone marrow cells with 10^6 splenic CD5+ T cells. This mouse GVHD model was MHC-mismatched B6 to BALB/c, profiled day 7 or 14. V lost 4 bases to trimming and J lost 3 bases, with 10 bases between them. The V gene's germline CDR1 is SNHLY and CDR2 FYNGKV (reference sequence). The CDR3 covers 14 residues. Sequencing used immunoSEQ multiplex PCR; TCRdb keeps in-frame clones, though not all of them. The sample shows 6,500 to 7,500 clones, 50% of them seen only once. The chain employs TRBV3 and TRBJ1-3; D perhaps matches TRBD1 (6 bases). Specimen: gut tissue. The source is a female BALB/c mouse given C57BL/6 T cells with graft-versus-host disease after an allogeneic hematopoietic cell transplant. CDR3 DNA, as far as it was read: TGTGCCAGCAGCTCAACAGGGTTTGGAAATACGCTCTAT. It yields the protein CASSSTGFGNTLY. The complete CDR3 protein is CASSSTGFGNTLYF.